Below are 23 T cell receptor beta chains sequenced from a single sample in a study of control samples from healthy donors and cancer patients. Profiling relied on immunoSEQ multiplex PCR, and the TCRdb table lists in-frame clones only, not all of them. The repertoire holds some 100,000 clones, approximately 95% seen once, with 8% in the top ten. The sequenced sample was blood. Receptor source: a man between 18 and 29 years old in good health.

The chain links TRBV6-4 to TRBJ1-1; 7 bases agree with TRBD1. Germline CDR1 is MRHNA and CDR2 is SNTAGT. The CDR3 loop spans 14 amino acids. The J segment lost 11 bases and the V segment lost 6 bases, leaving 15 bases of the junction unmatched. The CDR3 reads CASSEQGTGGGAFF. In nucleotides, the CDR3 is TGTGCCAGCAGCGAACAGGGGACGGGAGGTGGTGCTTTCTTT.

The chain joins TRBV5-1 to TRBJ1-1; TRBD1 matches 8 bases. V lost 6 bases to trimming and J lost 3 bases; unmatched junction nucleotides: 10. Germline V gives CDR1 SGHRS, CDR2 YFSETQ. There are 15 residues in the CDR3. The CDR3 nucleotides read TGCGCCAGCAAGGAACGGGGACAGGCATACACTGAAGCTTTCTTT. Protein: CASKERGQAYTEAFF. Full variable domain (missing parts from reference TRBV5-1 and TRBJ1-1): KAGVTQTPRYLIKTRGQQVTLSCSPISGHRSVSWYQQTPGQGLQFLFEYFSETQRNKGNFPGRFSGRQFSNSRSEMNVSTLELGDSALYLCASKERGQAYTEAFFGQGTRLTVV.

The DNA for the CDR3 is TGCAGCGCTGCCCAGGGACGGGGCTACACCTTC. It yields the protein CSAAQGRGYTF. The chain recombines TRBV29-1 with TRBJ1-2; D is perhaps TRBD1 (5 bases). CDR3 length: 11 residues. With 7 bases removed from V and 8 bases from J, the gap between germline ends came to 14 bases. Germline V gives CDR1 SQVTM, CDR2 ANQGSEA.

The genes are TRBV4-2 and TRBJ1-1, with D maybe TRBD1 (5 bases). CDR1 is LGHNA, CDR2 YNFKEQ, per germline. Trimming pared 4 bases from V and 1 base from J, leaving 25 bases between. The CDR3 covers 19 residues. The CDR3 DNA reads as TGTGCCAGCAGCCGTGGAGGGGACTCCCTAACCCGTCAGAACACTGAAGCTTTCTTT. This sequence encodes CASSRGGDSLTRQNTEAFF.

This chain links TRBV28 with TRBJ2-1; 8 bases line up with TRBD2. Trimming took 4 bases from V and 8 from J; bases not matched to a gene: 4. The length of the CDR3 is 13 residues. CDR1 is MDHEN, CDR2 SYDVKM, per germline. The CDR3 coding sequence is TGTGCCAGCAGTTCCGGGGGGGTACATGAGCAGTTCTTC. Translating it yields CASSSGGVHEQFF.

The V gene is TRBV7-9, the J gene TRBJ2-3; D is undetermined. The CDR3 contains 10 residues. Germline V CDR1 and CDR2: SEHNR, FQNEAQ (reference sequence). The V end was cut by 1 base, the J end by 7 bases, with 0 bases between. The CDR3 loop is CASSLDTQYF. CDR3 nucleotides: TGTGCCAGCAGCTTAGATACGCAGTATTTT.

V is TRBV5-5 and J is TRBJ1-2; D not resolved. V was clipped by 3 bases and J by 8 bases, with 20 bases between them. Germline CDR1 and CDR2: SGHKS and YYEKEE (reference sequence). CDR3 length equals 15 residues. The CDR3 sequence: CASSSGRVGGGGYTF. In nucleotides, the CDR3 is TGTGCCAGCAGCTCGGGTAGGGTAGGCGGAGGAGGCTACACCTTC.

This chain connects TRBV5-8 to TRBJ2-7; 9 positions agree with TRBD2. J gave up 3 bases and V 0 bases, and 10 bases lay outside the gene matches. Germline-derived CDR1 and CDR2 are SGHTS and YDEGEE. This CDR3 is built from 17 residues. CDR3 loop: CASSLEGSGGPNYEQYF. The DNA of the CDR3 is TGTGCCAGCAGCTTGGAAGGTAGCGGGGGCCCTAACTACGAGCAGTACTTC.

This clone showed up just a few times. The V call is TRBV14, the J call TRBJ2-1, with TRBD2 identical over 9 bases. The germline V gene has CDR1 SGHDN and CDR2 FVKESK. J was trimmed by 7 bases and V by 3 bases; bases with no gene match: 10. This CDR3 is 16 amino acids long. The CDR3 DNA reads as TGTGCCAGCAGCCAGGACCGGACTAGCGCCGGGAATGAGCAGTTCTTC. It encodes CASSQDRTSAGNEQFF.

The chain combines TRBV18 with TRBJ2-1, with D unclear. Germline loops: CDR1 KGHSH, CDR2 LQKENI. This CDR3 has 12 residues. V gave up 1 base and J gave up 5 bases, with 3 bases separating them. In nucleotides, the CDR3 is TGTGCCAGCTCACCACAAGACAATGAGCAGTTCTTC. It specifies CASSPQDNEQFF.

This clone was counted a single time. The sample holds other DNA sequences that translate to the same CDR3. V is TRBV5-1 and J is TRBJ1-6, with a possible D match to TRBD1 (5 bases). Between the trimmed V and J ends, which lost 1 base and 6 bases, there was a span of 11 bases. Germline V CDR1 and CDR2: SGHRS, YFSETQ. The CDR3 spans 15 residues. The CDR3, as DNA: TGCGCCAGCAGCTTGCAGGGACTGGGTAATTCACCCCTCCACTTT. Translating gives CASSLQGLGNSPLHF. Full variable domain (rest looked up from reference TRBV5-1 and TRBJ1-6): KAGVTQTPRYLIKTRGQQVTLSCSPISGHRSVSWYQQTPGQGLQFLFEYFSETQRNKGNFPGRFSGRQFSNSRSEMNVSTLELGDSALYLCASSLQGLGNSPLHFGNGTRLTVT.

The chain employs TRBV6-6 and TRBJ2-3, with TRBD1 matching over 7 bases. The ends lost 1 base at V and 1 base at J; junction bases unmatched: 2. Germline V CDR1 and CDR2: MNHNY, SVGAGI (reference sequence). This CDR3 contains 15 residues. The CDR3 DNA sequence: TGTGCCAGCAGTTACTTAACAGGGGGCACAGATACGCAGTATTTT. Translating it yields CASSYLTGGTDTQYF.

This chain connects TRBV11-2 to TRBJ2-7; TRBD1 matches at 10 bases. J was trimmed by 0 bases and V by 7 bases; bases with no gene match: 9. CDR3 size: 16 residues. The germline CDR1 and CDR2 sequences are SGHAT and FQNNGV. Here the CDR3 reads CASTTPGQGNSYEQYF. CDR3 bases: TGTGCCAGCACCACCCCGGGACAGGGGAACTCCTACGAGCAGTACTTC.

V usage is TRBV27 and J usage is TRBJ2-3, with 9 bases fitting TRBD2. The CDR3 covers 16 residues. The J segment lost 1 base and the V segment lost 5 bases, leaving 7 bases of the junction unmatched. Germline V CDR1 and CDR2: MNHEY, SMNVEV (reference sequence). In nucleotides, the CDR3 is TGTGCCAGCAGTCTCCCAGGCGGGGGGGGCACAGATACGCAGTATTTT. Translation gives CASSLPGGGGTDTQYF.

The count of this clone is one. This chain connects TRBV5-1 to TRBJ1-3, with 7 positions matching TRBD1. The CDR3 contains 16 residues. The germline gives CDR1 SGHRS, CDR2 YFSETQ. Losses at the gene ends were 0 bases for V and 0 bases for J; bases not matched to a gene: 3. CDR3 nucleotides: TGCGCCAGCAGCTTGGGGGACAGAGCCTCTGGAAACACCATATATTTT. Encoded protein: CASSLGDRASGNTIYF.

The genes are TRBV6-5 and TRBJ2-3; 8 bases map to TRBD2. Looked up from germline, CDR1 is MNHEY and CDR2 is SVGAGI. V lost 6 bases, J lost 7 bases, and 6 bases stayed unmatched. This CDR3 is 13 amino acids long. CDR3 sequence reads: CASRPGLANTQYF. CDR3 sequence (DNA): TGTGCCAGCAGACCCGGACTAGCCAATACGCAGTATTTT.

The chain's CDR3 is CASSPGAGSYNEQFF. For the CDR3, the DNA is TGTGCCAGCTCACCAGGGGCCGGCTCCTACAATGAGCAGTTCTTC. The chain employs TRBV18 and TRBJ2-1; perhaps TRBD1 as D (5 bases). Germline assignment: CDR1 KGHSH and CDR2 LQKENI. V shed 2 bases and J shed 0 bases, with 8 bases lying between them. This CDR3 has 15 amino acids. Drawing the rest from reference TRBV18 and TRBJ2-1, the complete variable domain is NAGVMQNPRHLVRRRGQEARLRCSPMKGHSHVYWYRQLPEEGLKFMVYLQKENIIDESGMPKERFSAEFPKEGPSILRIQQVVRGDSAAYFCASSPGAGSYNEQFFGPGTRLTVL.

The chain couples TRBV2 to TRBJ2-5; possibly TRBD2 for D (7 bases). CDR1 SNHLY and CDR2 FYNNEI come from the germline V gene. This CDR3 has 15 amino acids. The V and J ends lost 4 bases and 5 bases respectively, with 17 bases between them. The CDR3 is CASSALGGARETQYF. The CDR3 DNA reads TGTGCCAGCAGTGCCTTAGGGGGGGCCCGGGAGACCCAGTACTTC.

The chain employs TRBV10-3 and TRBJ2-1; 10 bases map to TRBD2. Germline loops: CDR1 ENHRY, CDR2 SYGVKD. The CDR3 covers 15 residues. J gave up 5 bases and V 5 bases, and 6 bases lay outside the gene matches. The DNA for the CDR3 is TGTGCCATCAGTAGACCTAGCGGGGGAGACAATGAGCAGTTCTTC. The encoded protein is CAISRPSGGDNEQFF.

The chain uses TRBV30 and TRBJ1-4; weak D call: TRBD1 (5 bases). The CDR3 has 14 residues. Germline V CDR1 and CDR2: GTSNPN, SVGIG (reference sequence). V lost 8 bases and J 5 bases, leaving 18 bases between the germline ends. CDR3: CAGIVWGTNEKLFF. The CDR3 nucleotides read TGTGCCGGCATCGTGTGGGGGACGAATGAAAAACTGTTTTTT.

The CDR3 DNA reads as TGTGCCAGCAAGGGGTTGACAAGCTCTGGAAACACCATATATTTT. This codes for CASKGLTSSGNTIYF. The V call is TRBV6-5, the J call TRBJ1-3; tentatively, D is TRBD1 (5 bases). CDR1 is MNHEY, CDR2 SVGAGI, per germline. V was clipped by 7 bases and J by 0 bases, with 13 bases between them. The CDR3 consists of 15 residues.

The rearrangement joins TRBV18 to TRBJ2-4; perhaps TRBD1 as D (6 bases). The CDR3 runs 16 residues. V lost 3 bases to trimming and J lost 5 bases, with 17 bases between them. CDR1 is KGHSH and CDR2 is LQKENI in the germline V gene. The CDR3 DNA is TGTGCCAGCTCACCTACCCCGACAGGCCCCGAAAACATTCAGTACTTC. Its protein is CASSPTPTGPENIQYF.

The CDR3 reads CASSQDEGKNTEAFF. CDR3 DNA: TGCGCCAGCAGCCAAGACGAGGGGAAGAACACTGAAGCTTTCTTT. The V and J genes are TRBV4-1 and TRBJ1-1; D possibly corresponds to TRBD1 (5 bases). The V end was cut by 0 bases, the J end by 1 base, with 9 bases between. The V gene's germline CDR1 is MGHRA and CDR2 YSYEKL. The CDR3 loop spans 15 amino acids.